A selection of T cell receptor beta chains follows, all from one sample in a study of T cell responses to AZD1222 COVID-19 vaccine. TCRdb's copy holds only in-frame clones and misses some; the assay was immunoSEQ multiplex PCR. This sample has 100,000 to 150,000 clones, with approximately 91% found just once. The sample here was peripheral blood, taken 28 days after the second AZD1222 dose. The receptor source for this set is an adult who received the AZD1222 COVID-19 vaccine. Both conserved end residues are part of each CDR3. Only part of the rows carry a size: once, few, many, or a class if the clone is expanded.

-	TRBV6-5	TRBJ1-6	CASSYRSSPLHF
-	TRBV5-1	TRBJ2-7	CASSLWADRATSSYEQYF
-	TRBV19	TRBJ1-1	CASSIGLEAFF
-	TRBV28	TRBJ2-7	CASSSYSGSNREQYF
-	TRBV11-2	TRBJ1-2	CASSPDRGVRYTF
-	TRBV7-9	TRBJ1-2	CASSRDTYGYTF
once	TRBV3-1/TRBV3-2	TRBJ1-2	CASSQGFYGYTF
-	TRBV5-1	TRBJ1-1	CASSLVAGSTEAFF
-	TRBV7-3	TRBJ2-7	CASSLLAGPYEQYF
-	TRBV7-3	TRBJ1-6	CASSLSTGNSPLHF
-	TRBV6-1	TRBJ1-1	CASSERGRNSEAFF
-	TRBV6-5	TRBJ1-1	CASSYSYRAYTEAFF
-	TRBV27	TRBJ1-1	CASSPQTGGVAEAFF
-	TRBV25-1	TRBJ2-7	CASSGRVAGATYEQYF
-	TRBV12-3/TRBV12-4	TRBJ2-1	CASSFFYNEQFF
-	TRBV5-1	TRBJ2-1	CASSLSLGPYNEQFF
-	TRBV2	TRBJ1-2	CASRKTGINYGYTF
-	TRBV24-1	TRBJ1-5	CATSDPLHNQPQHF
-	TRBV11-3	TRBJ1-3	CASSTGGSGNTIYF
-	TRBV29-1	TRBJ1-5	CSVLVAGGQPQHF
-	TRBV4-1	TRBJ1-5	CASSQEGTSSYQPQHF
-	TRBV10-3	TRBJ2-2	CAIRPDSLLGGELFF
-	TRBV14	TRBJ2-1	CASSKQDGYNEQFF
-	TRBV5-6	TRBJ2-3	CASSFGLAGELDTQYF
once	TRBV27	TRBJ2-7	CASSYRLDAQTYEQYF
-	TRBV3-1/TRBV3-2	TRBJ2-3	CASSQDLSGTDTQYF
-	TRBV28	TRBJ2-1	CASSLAGSSSYNEQFF
once	TRBV5-1	TRBJ2-3	CASTKGAWDEDTQYF
-	TRBV6-5	TRBJ1-5	CASRDKQDFYQPQHF
-	TRBV18	TRBJ1-6	CASSPAGAPLSALHF
once	TRBV30	TRBJ2-4	CAWRGQASKNIQYF
-	TRBV6-6	TRBJ1-4	CASSPPGNEKLFF
-	TRBV2	TRBJ2-3	CASSVGLDTQYF
-	TRBV6-6	TRBJ2-7	CASSPRQGASGRASDEQYF
-	TRBV2	TRBJ2-3	CASTIRLGGDTQYF
-	TRBV7-8	TRBJ2-2	CASSPYTGELFF
-	TRBV13	TRBJ2-1	CASSLGPTGTNNEQFF
-	TRBV30	TRBJ1-1	CAWGQLNTEAFF
-	TRBV28	TRBJ1-4	CASSLPQITNEKLFF
-	TRBV18	TRBJ2-2	CASSHRFTGELFF
-	TRBV30	TRBJ2-3	CAWSVRPDRTDTQYF
-	TRBV4-1	TRBJ1-2	CASSQVDYGYTF
-	TRBV7-2	TRBJ2-7	CASSPRRATYEQYF
-	TRBV19	TRBJ1-1	CASSMSAGAFMNTEAFF
-	TRBV29-1	TRBJ2-7	CSVAGSSYEQYF
-	TRBV18	TRBJ2-7	CASSPFRDSYEQYF
-	TRBV10-1	TRBJ2-7	CASSKTYEQYF
-	TRBV5-1	TRBJ2-1	CASSLALEVGEQFF
-	TRBV7-3	TRBJ2-1	CASSSTPTSYNEQFF
-	TRBV12-3/TRBV12-4	TRBJ1-2	CASSPRGGYTF
-	TRBV11-2	TRBJ1-4	CASSNRESEKLFF
-	TRBV27	TRBJ1-6	CASSLRGLGSTNSPLHF
-	TRBV12-5	TRBJ1-1	CASGLVLGRMNTEAFF
-	TRBV24-1	TRBJ2-1	CATSAGRAYNEQFF
-	TRBV19	TRBJ1-5	CASSTRTGHGNQPQHF
-	TRBV7-3	TRBJ2-5	CASSLGGRETQYF
-	TRBV28	TRBJ1-2	CASSSGQGEGYTF